Sequencing of this T cell receptor beta chain was carried out in a study of early T cells in non-severe SARS-CoV-2 infection. Study summary: Chains from this unsorted whole-blood bulk RNA could not be paired.

Unique molecular identifier tags were affixed to discrete cDNA molecules. TCRdb reprocessed the 5' RACE reads via MiXCR and lists one record per CDR3 protein. The repertoire has tens of thousands of distinct CDR3 sequences, around 9.3% of them found once; the top ten carry 15% to 20%. This clonotype was recorded at least ten times. The antigen is unknown. This CDR3 comprises 19 residues. Looked up from germline, CDR1 is WSHSY and CDR2 is SAAADI. With V trimmed by 6 bases and J by 2 bases, 20 bases remained unmatched. General study results and limits: A preference for anti-spike CD8 responses marked VDJdb matching, which missed private and CD4 specificities.

This clonotype was sampled from an adult who was a healthcare worker with PCR-confirmed SARS-CoV-2 infection or an uninfected control (not recorded which). The sequenced sample consisted of whole blood. The chain has TRBV10-2 and TRBJ2-7, with 9 bases identical to TRBD1. The CDR3 loop reads CASSPGTGPYPSAAYEQYF. CDR3 coding DNA: TGCGCCAGCAGCCCCGGGACAGGGCCTTACCCGAGCGCTGCCTACGAGCAGTACTTC.